This T cell receptor beta chain was retrieved from a study of regulatory T cells in long-lasting Graves disease. To note about this clonotype: Its antigen remains unidentified.

V lost 4 bases and J lost 4, with 16 bases in between. The germline gives CDR1 MDHEN, CDR2 SYDVKM. This CDR3 spans 15 amino acids. Points from the study as a whole: When disease was persistent, TRBV28, TRBJ1-2 and TRBJ2-5 were the favored segments. Those with persistent Graves' had less TCR diversity than newly diagnosed patients.

iRepertoire HTBI primers and Arm-PCR of CDR3 regions built TCR beta libraries. Original analysis: Segment identification across samples yielded roughly 62 TRBV and approximately 15 TRBJ segments. TCRdb reanalysed the multiplex PCR reads using MiXCR and keeps one entry per CDR3 protein. TCRdb's processing, not the study's, gives the V and J calls here. In the table there are approximately 400,000 distinct CDR3 sequences, about a fifth of which are singletons. The time point was: persistent/refractory GD, antithyroid drugs over 5 years with positive TRAb. The TCR library was made from RNA that had been extracted from PBMCs in TRIzol.

The chain is built from TRBV28 and TRBJ2-5; possibly TRBD2 for D (6 bases). The receptor was isolated from a female donor with Graves disease. This specimen was peripheral blood mononuclear cells (PBMCs), taken when the disease was refractory, from a patient treated with antithyroid drugs. The CDR3 spells CASSSLGGPGETQYF. The DNA of the CDR3 is TGTGCCAGCAGTTCCCTCGGAGGGCCGGGAGAGACCCAGTACTTC.